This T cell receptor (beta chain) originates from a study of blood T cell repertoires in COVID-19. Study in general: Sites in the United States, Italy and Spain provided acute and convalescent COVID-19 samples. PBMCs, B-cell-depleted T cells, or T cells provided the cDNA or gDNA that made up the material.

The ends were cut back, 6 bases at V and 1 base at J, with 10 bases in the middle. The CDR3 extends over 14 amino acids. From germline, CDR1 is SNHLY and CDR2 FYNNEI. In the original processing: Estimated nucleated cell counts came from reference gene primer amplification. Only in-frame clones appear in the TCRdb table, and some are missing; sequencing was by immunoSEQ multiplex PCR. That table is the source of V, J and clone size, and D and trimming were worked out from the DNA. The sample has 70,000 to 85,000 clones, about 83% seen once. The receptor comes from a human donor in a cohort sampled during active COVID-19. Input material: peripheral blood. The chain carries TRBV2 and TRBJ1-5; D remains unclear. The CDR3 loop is CASRAERSNQPQHF. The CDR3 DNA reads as TGTGCCAGCAGAGCTGAGAGGAGCAATCAGCCCCAGCATTTT.